This entry describes one T cell receptor beta chain. The data derive from a study of shared clonotypes between healthy human individuals. Sequencing was performed with immunoSEQ multiplex PCR; in TCRdb, only in-frame clones are kept and a portion is missing. The table has roughly 1 million clones, around 78% seen once; the top ten hold 0.52%. From germline, CDR1 is SGHAT and CDR2 FQNNGV. V dropped 5 bases and J dropped 5; count of bases not matched to a gene: 9. This CDR3 spans 16 amino acids. What was sequenced was memory CD4+ T cells from PBMCs. Subset in this sample: CD45RA-negative fraction. The TCR was taken from a man aged 18-30 years in good health. Some clones in this sample may be carry-over from other donors' samples. V gene TRBV11-2 combines with J gene TRBJ2-1; 10 bases line up with TRBD2. The CDR3: CASSPQGTSVDNEQFF. CDR3 coding DNA: TGTGCCAGCAGCCCACAAGGGACTAGCGTTGACAATGAGCAGTTCTTC.